Below are 29 T cell receptor beta chains sequenced from a single sample in a study of monozygotic twins with cystic fibrosis. Generated by immunoSEQ multiplex PCR, the TCRdb table keeps only in-frame clones and is missing some. The table lists about 9,100 clones, 91% of them singletons. Specimen: blood. Receptors were obtained from a boy between 2 and 10 years old with cystic fibrosis.

This clone came up once. The V and J genes are TRBV18 and TRBJ2-5; perhaps TRBD2 as D (6 bases). The CDR3 totals 14 residues. Looked up from germline, CDR1 is KGHSH and CDR2 is LQKENI. V was clipped by 3 bases and J by 1 base, with 9 bases between them. The CDR3 spells CASSPRTTQETQYF. CDR3 nucleotides: TGTGCCAGCTCACCGAGGACTACCCAAGAGACCCAGTACTTC.

V and J are TRBV9 and TRBJ2-3; the D is unclear. V was shortened by 4 bases and J by 8 bases, with 14 bases between the two germline ends. CDR3 size: 13 residues. Germline CDR1 is SGDLS and CDR2 is YYNGEE. The CDR3 is CASSTNPGPTQYF. The CDR3 DNA follows: TGTGCCAGCAGCACGAACCCCGGACCTACGCAGTATTTT.

The chain couples TRBV29-1 to TRBJ1-4; TRBD1 aligns across 9 bases. V trimming: 7 bases; J trimming: 7 bases; junction bases outside the gene matches: 7. The V gene's germline CDR1 is SQVTM and CDR2 ANQGSEA. This CDR3 contains 13 residues. The CDR3 DNA follows: TGCAGCGCACAGACAGGGGGTTTTGAAAAACTGTTTTTT. As protein: CSAQTGGFEKLFF.

V is TRBV2 and J is TRBJ1-6; 7 bases match TRBD1. V was pared by 7 bases and J by 4 bases, with 7 bases of the junction left unmatched. The CDR3 contains 15 residues. From germline, CDR1 is SNHLY and CDR2 FYNNEI. Here the CDR3 reads CASTKTGNYNSPLHF. The CDR3 DNA reads TGTGCCAGCACCAAGACAGGGAATTATAATTCACCCCTCCACTTT. Full variable domain (remainder filled in from reference TRBV2 and TRBJ1-6): EPEVTQTPSHQVTQMGQEVILRCVPISNHLYFYWYRQILGQKVEFLVSFYNNEISEKSEIFDDQFSVERPDGSNFTLKIRSTKLEDSAMYFCASTKTGNYNSPLHFGNGTRLTVT.

The V gene is TRBV6-7, the J gene TRBJ1-6; a possible D gene is TRBD1 (6 bases). TRBV6-7 qualifies as an ORF whose function is uncertain. The CDR3 extends over 14 amino acids. Trimming removed 8 bases at V and 5 bases at J, with 13 bases between. DNA of the CDR3: TGTGCCAGCCGCTCGGGACACAATAATTCACCCCTCCACTTT. Encoded protein: CASRSGHNNSPLHF.

V usage is TRBV19 and J usage is TRBJ2-3; D not resolved. Trimming left V 6 bases short and J 6 bases short, with 13 bases between. This CDR3 region has 13 residues. CDR1 is LNHDA, CDR2 SQIVND, per germline (reference sequence). The CDR3 bases are TGTGCCAGTAGACCTGACCCGGTGGATACGCAGTATTTT. Residues: CASRPDPVDTQYF.

This sequence joins TRBV7-9 and TRBJ2-5; D is possibly TRBD2 (6 bases). V was trimmed by 3 bases and J by 2 bases, leaving 10 bases between them. Germline CDR1 is SEHNR and CDR2 is FQNEAQ (reference sequence). The CDR3 covers 14 residues. CDR3 region: CASSLSGTQETQYF. CDR3 in DNA: TGTGCCAGCAGCTTGTCAGGGACTCAAGAGACCCAGTACTTC.

The DNA of the CDR3 is TGTGCCAGCAGTGAACTGGGGGCCCCTAATGAGCAGTTCTTC. This translates into CASSELGAPNEQFF. V usage is TRBV2 and J usage is TRBJ2-1; D is possibly TRBD1 (6 bases). Looked up from germline, CDR1 is SNHLY and CDR2 is FYNNEI. V was shortened by 2 bases and J by 7 bases, with 12 bases between the two germline ends. This CDR3 is 14 amino acids long.

The chain links TRBV2 to TRBJ2-1; 12 nucleotides line up with TRBD2. CDR1 SNHLY and CDR2 FYNNEI come from the germline V gene. J was trimmed by 5 bases and V by 6 bases; bases with no gene match: 5. This CDR3 comprises 15 residues. CDR3 in DNA: TGTGCCAGCAGGCCACTAGCGGGGGGTAACAATGAGCAGTTCTTC. It encodes CASRPLAGGNNEQFF.

The gene calls are TRBV6-6 and TRBJ2-5, with D tentatively TRBD2 (6 bases). The CDR3 spans 12 residues. Trimming cost V 11 bases and J 5 bases, with 15 bases left between them. Germline V gene sequence: CDR1 MNHNY, CDR2 SVGAGI (reference sequence). The CDR3 sequence is CAGGSITETQYF. CDR3 nucleotide sequence: TGTGCCGGGGGGTCCATTACGGAGACCCAGTACTTC.

CDR3 sequence (DNA): TGTGCCAGCAGCTCCGGGGAGCTGTTTTTT. Translating it yields CASSSGELFF. This chain joins TRBV7-2 and TRBJ2-2; no definite D call. Germline V gives CDR1 SGHTA, CDR2 FQGNSA. This CDR3 is built from 10 residues. V was cut by 4 bases and J by 6 bases, with 0 bases left in between.

V and J are TRBV30 and TRBJ1-4; 7 nucleotides line up with TRBD1. V shed 6 bases and J 3 bases; nucleotides not matched to a gene: 7. CDR1 and CDR2 (germline): GTSNPN, SVGIG (reference sequence). CDR3 length: 14 residues. As DNA, the CDR3 is TGTGCCTGCGAAGGGACAGTTCCTAATGAAAAACTGTTTTTT. Its protein product is CACEGTVPNEKLFF.

The gene calls are TRBV5-1 and TRBJ1-2; D unresolved. The CDR3 loop spans 15 amino acids. Per the germline V gene, CDR1 is SGHRS and CDR2 is YFSETQ. Trimming took 4 bases from V and 2 from J, leaving 15 bases between them. CDR3 bases: TGCGCCAGCAGCCCCGGACCCCAGGAAAACTATGGCTACACCTTC. It encodes CASSPGPQENYGYTF.

The rearrangement uses TRBV11-3 and TRBJ1-2, with 9 nucleotides matching TRBD1. Germline CDR1 is SGHNT and CDR2 is YENEEA. J gave up 7 bases and V 4 bases, and 7 bases lay outside the gene matches. There are 14 residues in the CDR3. The CDR3 loop is CASSSGQGRGGYTF. Here the CDR3 DNA reads TGTGCCAGCAGCTCGGGACAGGGCCGGGGTGGCTACACCTTC.

The V call is TRBV6-1, the J call TRBJ2-7; 7 bases are shared with TRBD2. Germline trimming cut 5 bases from V and 0 bases from J; bases unmatched to any gene: 7. This CDR3 comprises 15 residues. The germline gives CDR1 MNHNS, CDR2 SASEGT. The CDR3 DNA is TGTGCCAGCAGTCCCTTTACTAGCGCCTCCTACGAGCAGTACTTC. Translating gives CASSPFTSASYEQYF.

J is TRBJ1-3 and V is TRBV7-2; no reliable D call. This CDR3 comprises 15 residues. Trimming took off 3 bases at V and 0 bases at J, with 9 bases between the two ends. The V gene's germline CDR1 is SGHTA and CDR2 FQGNSA. DNA for the CDR3: TGTGCCAGCAGCTTTGCGGGGTCCTCTGGAAACACCATATATTTT. Translation: CASSFAGSSGNTIYF.

The chain carries TRBV7-2 and TRBJ2-7; a weak D match, TRBD2 (5 bases). Germline-derived CDR1 and CDR2 are SGHTA and FQGNSA. V lost 5 bases, J lost 3 bases, and 11 bases lay in between. This CDR3 is 13 amino acids long. CDR3 sequence: CASSPVTNYEQYV. The DNA for the CDR3 is TGTGCCAGCAGCCCCGTGACTAACTACGAGCAGTACGTC.

J is TRBJ1-1 and V is TRBV10-3; D perhaps matches TRBD1 (6 bases). Germline loops: CDR1 ENHRY, CDR2 SYGVKD. The CDR3 spans 15 residues. Trimming removed 2 bases at V and 1 base at J, with 11 bases between. The CDR3 nucleotides are TGTGCCATCAGTGAGCACGGGACATCGAACACTGAAGCTTTCTTT. Residues: CAISEHGTSNTEAFF.

The V and J genes are TRBV4-3 and TRBJ1-6; D gene ambiguous. This CDR3 comprises 17 residues. CDR1 is LGHNA, CDR2 YSLEER, per germline. Trimming took 4 bases from V and 0 from J, leaving 13 bases between them. CDR3: CASSPVWASSYNSPLHF. The CDR3 DNA reads TGCGCCAGCAGCCCCGTTTGGGCCAGCTCCTATAATTCACCCCTCCACTTT.

The rearrangement joins TRBV7-9 to TRBJ2-7, with 7 bases that match TRBD1. Germline CDR1 reads SEHNR; CDR2 reads FQNEAQ (reference sequence). The CDR3 length is 16 residues. The ends lost 1 base at V and 3 bases at J; junction bases unmatched: 9. CDR3 protein: CASSLEVWDSDYEQYV. CDR3 bases: TGTGCCAGCAGCTTAGAAGTGTGGGACAGCGACTACGAGCAGTACGTC.

The gene calls are TRBV7-8 and TRBJ2-2, with D maybe TRBD1 (5 bases). The germline V and J ends were trimmed by 2 bases and 4 bases, with 11 bases remaining between them. CDR1 is SGHVS, CDR2 FQNEAQ, per germline. The CDR3 contains 15 residues. The CDR3 DNA is TGTGCCAGCAGCTTACTAGGGGCCAGCACCGGGGAGCTGTTTTTT. Translation: CASSLLGASTGELFF.

This chain uses TRBV6-4 with TRBJ2-5, with TRBD1 as a possible D gene (6 bases). CDR1 MRHNA and CDR2 SNTAGT come from the germline V gene. The ends were cut back, 8 bases at V and 0 bases at J, with 13 bases in the middle. The CDR3 runs 14 residues. The CDR3 nucleotides are TGTGCCAGCTATCGGGACAAGGACCAAGAGACCCAGTACTTC. It codes for CASYRDKDQETQYF.

The V gene is TRBV7-6, the J gene TRBJ2-5, with 7 bases fitting TRBD1. This CDR3 contains 14 residues. The germline CDR1 and CDR2 sequences are SGHVS and FNYEAQ. The J segment lost 1 base and the V segment lost 5 bases, leaving 4 bases of the junction unmatched. The DNA for the CDR3 is TGTGCCAGCAGCGTCGACAGGGCCCAAGAGACCCAGTACTTC. This sequence encodes CASSVDRAQETQYF.

The chain links TRBV19 to TRBJ2-3; D remains unclear. From germline, CDR1 is LNHDA and CDR2 SQIVND (reference sequence). V gave up 3 bases and J gave up 2 bases, with 12 bases separating them. The CDR3 is made up of 15 amino acids. The DNA of the CDR3 is TGTGCCAGTAGTATTGAGATCGGCGACACAGATACGCAGTATTTT. Protein sequence: CASSIEIGDTDTQYF.

This sequence joins TRBV2 and TRBJ2-1; D remains ambiguous. The V end lost 5 bases, the J end lost 4 bases, and 21 bases lay between the germline ends. Germline assignment: CDR1 SNHLY and CDR2 FYNNEI. The CDR3 totals 17 residues. Here the CDR3 reads CASSFPLTQAWYNEQFF. CDR3 DNA: TGTGCCAGCAGTTTCCCTCTAACGCAGGCTTGGTACAATGAGCAGTTCTTC.

V is TRBV5-8 and J is TRBJ1-2; TRBD1 might be the D (5 bases). The CDR3 spans 12 residues. Trimming removed 7 bases at V and 4 bases at J, with 11 bases between. CDR1 and CDR2 (germline): SGHTS, YDEGEE. In DNA, the CDR3 is TGTGCCAGCGGCCAGGGCGTCTATGGCTACACCTTC. The encoded protein is CASGQGVYGYTF.

The chain joins TRBV9 to TRBJ1-2; D perhaps matches TRBD1 (6 bases). The CDR3 sequence is 10 residues long. CDR1 and CDR2 (germline): SGDLS, YYNGEE. Trimming took 8 bases from V and 6 from J, leaving 8 bases between them. The CDR3 is CASRGDGYTF. DNA of the CDR3: TGTGCCAGTAGGGGGGATGGCTACACCTTC.

The chain uses TRBV5-4 and TRBJ1-1; D is possibly TRBD1 (6 bases). V gave up 1 base and J gave up 4 bases, with 17 bases separating them. In germline, CDR1 is SGHNT, CDR2 YYREEE (reference sequence). The CDR3 is made up of 16 amino acids. The CDR3 DNA sequence: TGTGCCAGCAGCTTGCCGGGACAAAGGGCGGGCACTGAAGCTTTCTTT. Encoded protein: CASSLPGQRAGTEAFF.

This clone was observed a few times. The gene calls are TRBV27 and TRBJ1-1; tentatively, D is TRBD1 (6 bases). The CDR3 consists of 14 residues. Deletions cut 5 bases from V and 4 bases from J, with 14 bases between. The germline gives CDR1 MNHEY, CDR2 SMNVEV (reference sequence). CDR3 in DNA: TGTGCCAGCAGTGTGACAGGAGGATCCACTGAAGCTTTCTTT. This gives the protein CASSVTGGSTEAFF.